This paragraph covers one TCR beta chain sequence. The antigen is unknown. The entry originates in a study of shared clonotypes between healthy human individuals. Study-wide context: CD8 memory received one plate per donor, CD8 naive two, CD4 memory three and CD4 naive three.

The naive CD8 fraction comprised CD45RO-negative cells positively selected for CCR7 and excluded terminally differentiated effector memory CD45RA+ cells. Each of the donors was a healthy adult who was HIV-negative and had not had a recent acute infection or vaccination. Study outcomes and limitations: Investigators expected sequencing depth to affect clonotype sharing among donors.

The assay used deep level. Profiling relied on immunoSEQ multiplex PCR, and the TCRdb table lists in-frame clones only, not all of them. The sample includes millions of clones, 85% to 95% seen only once; the top ten take 0.9% to 1.4%. V shed 1 base and J 3 bases; nucleotides not matched to a gene: 3. CDR1 is SNHLY and CDR2 is FYNNEI in the germline V gene. The CDR3 is made up of 15 amino acids. The sequencing input was naive CD8+ T cells sorted from blood. The V and J genes are TRBV2 and TRBJ2-7; TRBD1 matches 10 bases. The receptor was derived from a man aged 18 to 30 in good health. CDR3 sequence (DNA): TGTGCCAGCAGTGAAGTAGGGACAGGGGACTACGAGCAGTACTTC. This translates into CASSEVGTGDYEQYF.